This T cell receptor beta chain was sequenced in a study of graft-versus-host responses after intestinal transplantation (dated by TCRdb to the early 2020s). At the level of the whole study: Recipients received multivisceral, liver-intestinal, or isolated intestinal transplants. Anti-thymocyte globulin induction was given to all recipients, followed by maintenance tacrolimus and steroids for 3 to 4 years. After intestinal transplantation, graft-versus-host and host-versus-graft alloreactive T cell clones in the graft, circulation and bone marrow were tracked using bulk TCR-beta CDR3 sequencing. To identify alloreactive clones, pre-transplant mixed lymphocyte reaction products were sequenced and compared with unstimulated pre-transplant donor and recipient T cells. The cohort enrolled 20 to 25 intestinal transplant recipients, one of whom was a retransplant, and a few patients without pretransplant specimens were excluded. Donor T cell macrochimerism was defined as a peak of at least 4% donor T cells among recipient peripheral blood mononuclear cells. Instead of going to the commercial service, samples from three later patients were sequenced in-house on an Illumina MiSeq and processed with MiXCR.

About this clone: There is no known antigen for this receptor. No clone much larger than this one lies a single base away; base qualities are absent.

The full study reports these points: GvH clones were found in recipient bone marrow, and some of the GvH clones appeared earlier in ileal mucosa or blood, which is consistent with an intestinal mucosal origin. The relatively low number and heterogeneity of intestinal transplant patients limited the conclusions. High GvH to HvG T cell clonal ratios were observed in the allografts of patients with donor T cell macrochimerism. Early after transplant, peak levels of circulating GvH clones were associated with declines in HvG clones.

Library preparation used the immunoSEQ multiplex PCR assay. For most patients, genomic DNA was subjected to high-throughput TCR-beta CDR3 sequencing by Adaptive Biotechnologies. In the source study's methods: TCR sequencing data were retrieved from Adaptive's ImmunoSEQ software for around 19 patients, whereas a few other patients were processed with MiXCR and VDJtools. CDR3 nucleotide sequences shared by donor and recipient were removed because the origin of these sequences could not be assigned. To count as alloreactive, a clone needed at least 2-fold expansion over unstimulated cells and a minimum CFSE-low frequency of 0.002% (template counts) or 0.001% (read counts). Mappable clones were those detected in sequenced pre-transplant spleen, lymph node, or MLR CFSE-low populations of the donor or recipient. The cumulative frequency of alloreactive clones was calculated as a percentage of all sequences, weighted by copy number. The immuneACCESS repertoire file appears here via TCRdb, limited to in-frame rearrangements. These files lack a portion of the clones; in checked studies, under half of the deficit traces to unresolved V genes, and the cause of the others is not known. V and J calls and clone size are given by that table; D and trimming were obtained from the DNA. Here the sample has just over 20,000 clones; roughly 92% occur a single time. The top ten constitute roughly two fifths of the sample.

Measured from the cysteine to the phenylalanine, the CDR3 is 15 residues long. The retained sequence is limited to the CDR3, 45 bases, with the frame set at the first base. V is pared back by 1 base and J by 6 bases, with 15 bases lying between the germline termini. The germline V gene (reference sequence) provides CDR1 LNHNV and CDR2 YYDKDF. In the first month after transplant, blood samples were collected up to 4 times, and after that at least monthly when available. The sample consisted of PBMCs, taken about 260 days after intestinal transplant. This TCR was sampled from a human patient who received an intestinal transplant, so some T cells may come from the graft donor. The sequence is built from TRBV15 and TRBJ1-2; 5 matching bases give a weak D call of TRBD1. The CDR3 reads CATSRVSTEVNGYTF. The base sequence is TGTGCCACCAGCAGAGTTTCGACAGAAGTCAATGGCTACACCTTC.